These 9 T cell receptor beta chains originate from one sample sequenced in a study of blood T cell repertoires in COVID-19. The assay was immunoSEQ multiplex PCR, and TCRdb's table has in-frame clones only and misses some. This sample has about 160,000 clones, with approximately 90% found just once. The material sequenced was peripheral blood. The receptors derive from a woman aged 70-85 years with COVID-19, enrolled during active disease.

The CDR3 bases are TGTGCCAGCGCGGGGAGCCCCTTCGGGGGGTTCGAGCAGTACTTC. It translates to CASAGSPFGGFEQYF. The chain combines TRBV2 with TRBJ2-7; 7 bases are a match to TRBD2. This CDR3 region has 15 residues. Germline-derived CDR1 and CDR2 are SNHLY and FYNNEI. The V and J ends lost 8 bases and 6 bases, in that order; junction bases with no gene match: 16.

The CDR3 sequence: CAWRLVDTQYF. The CDR3 nucleotides are TGTGCCTGGAGATTAGTGGATACGCAGTATTTT. The V gene is TRBV30, the J gene TRBJ2-3, with no clear D. The CDR3 has 11 amino acids. Deletions cut 3 bases from V and 6 bases from J, with 7 bases between. Germline V CDR1 and CDR2: GTSNPN, SVGIG (reference sequence).

This clone has just one count. J is TRBJ2-5 and V is TRBV5-1; no reliable D call. The ends were cut back, 1 base at V and 1 base at J, with 5 bases in the middle. The germline V gene encodes CDR1 SGHRS and CDR2 YFSETQ. This CDR3 is built from 13 residues. The CDR3 coding sequence is TGCGCCAGCAGCTTGCCTAGCCAAGAGACCCAGTACTTC. Protein sequence: CASSLPSQETQYF.

This chain joins TRBV7-3 and TRBJ2-3, with D possibly matching TRBD2 (6 bases). The CDR3 is 13 amino acids. Per the germline V gene, CDR1 is SGHTA and CDR2 is FQGTGA. V lost 4 bases, J lost 1 base, and 6 bases lay in between. CDR3 sequence reads: CASSWGGTDTQYF. In DNA, the CDR3 is TGTGCCAGCAGCTGGGGGGGCACAGATACGCAGTATTTT.

The rearrangement uses TRBV5-1 and TRBJ2-1; 10 bases map to TRBD1. The CDR3 length is 15 residues. Germline V gene lookup returns CDR1 SGHRS and CDR2 YFSETQ. Trimming cost V 2 bases and J 2 bases; bases outside gene matches: 1. DNA of the CDR3: TGCGCCAGCAGCTTCGGACAGGGGGCCTACAATGAGCAGTTCTTC. Amino acid sequence: CASSFGQGAYNEQFF.

This rearrangement joins TRBV7-2 to TRBJ1-4; D perhaps matches TRBD1 (6 bases). Germline assignment: CDR1 SGHTA and CDR2 FQGNSA. This CDR3 is 16 amino acids long. The ends were cut back, 1 base at V and 8 bases at J, with 17 bases in the middle. This chain's CDR3 is CASSLGQASRGEKLFF. The CDR3 nucleotides read TGTGCCAGCAGCTTAGGGCAGGCCTCCAGGGGCGAAAAACTGTTTTTT.

The sample holds one count of this clone. The chain uses TRBV28 and TRBJ1-6; no firm D call. The V end lost 6 bases, the J end lost 0 bases, and 9 bases lay between the germline ends. The CDR3 runs 15 residues. Germline-derived CDR1 and CDR2 are MDHEN and SYDVKM. CDR3 residues: CASRIQSSYNSPLHF. The CDR3 bases are TGTGCCAGCAGGATACAGAGCTCCTATAATTCACCCCTCCACTTT.

The V and J genes are TRBV5-1 and TRBJ2-3; 12 bases match TRBD2. The germline CDR1 and CDR2 sequences are SGHRS and YFSETQ. The CDR3 runs 17 residues. After removal of 0 bases from V and 4 bases from J, the junction contained 6 bases not matched to a gene. The CDR3 DNA is TGCGCCAGCAGCTTGGCCACTAGCGGGGGGTACCCAGATACGCAGTATTTT. Amino acid sequence: CASSLATSGGYPDTQYF. Filled out from reference TRBV5-1 and TRBJ2-3, the complete variable domain reads KAGVTQTPRYLIKTRGQQVTLSCSPISGHRSVSWYQQTPGQGLQFLFEYFSETQRNKGNFPGRFSGRQFSNSRSEMNVSTLELGDSALYLCASSLATSGGYPDTQYFGPGTRLTVL.

The chain employs TRBV5-4 and TRBJ1-2, with D tentatively TRBD1 (6 bases). Germline-derived CDR1 and CDR2 are SGHNT and YYREEE (reference sequence). The CDR3 loop spans 15 amino acids. Trimming took off 4 bases at V and 4 bases at J, with 17 bases between the two ends. CDR3 residues: CASSHTDHRAYGYTF. The CDR3 region has the DNA TGTGCCAGCAGCCACACAGATCACAGGGCCTATGGCTACACCTTC.